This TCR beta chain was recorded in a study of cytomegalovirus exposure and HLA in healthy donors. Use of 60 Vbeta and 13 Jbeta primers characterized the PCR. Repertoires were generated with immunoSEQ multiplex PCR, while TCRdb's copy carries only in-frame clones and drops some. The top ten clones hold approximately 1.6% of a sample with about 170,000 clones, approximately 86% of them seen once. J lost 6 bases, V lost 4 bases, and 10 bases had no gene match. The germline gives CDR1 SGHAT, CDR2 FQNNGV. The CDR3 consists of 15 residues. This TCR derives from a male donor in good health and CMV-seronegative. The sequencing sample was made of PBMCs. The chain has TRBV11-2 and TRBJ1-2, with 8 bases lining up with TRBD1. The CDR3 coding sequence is TGTGCCAGCAGCTCTGAGACAGGGGCTCTAGATGGCTACACCTTC. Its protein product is CASSSETGALDGYTF.